Listed below are T cell receptor beta chains from one sample, sequenced in a study of CD8 T cells in ankylosing spondylitis. Via MiXCR, TCRdb re-called the 5' RACE reads, giving one row per CDR3 protein. The sample shows around 250,000 distinct CDR3 sequences, 15% to 20% of them seen only once. Sequences were obtained from blood, either unsorted or a sorted T cell fraction (not recorded which). Receptors originate from a male donor with ankylosing spondylitis or in good health (not recorded which). Each CDR3 is given with its conserved first and last residue. Each record gives: J gene, D gene, V gene, clone size, CDR3 protein, CDR3 DNA. A D gene is named only where the DNA matches it firmly. Clone size is shown for a subset of rows, as once, few, many or a class of expanded clone.

J: TRBJ2-1; D: .; V: TRBV12-3/TRBV12-4; size: few; CDR3: CASSGTGSGDEQFF; DNA: TGTGCCAGCAGTGGGACCGGGAGTGGGGATGAGCAGTTCTTC
J: TRBJ2-3; D: .; V: TRBV10-3; size: .; CDR3: CAISESRGDTQYF; DNA: TGTGCCATCAGTGAGTCGAGGGGAGATACGCAGTATTTT
J: TRBJ2-3; D: .; V: TRBV12-3/TRBV12-4; size: .; CDR3: CASSFSGPNTDTQYF; DNA: TGTGCCAGCAGTTTTTCGGGACCTAACACAGATACGCAGTATTTT
J: TRBJ2-3; D: TRBD2; V: TRBV27; size: .; CDR3: CASSLWGGSSTDTQYF; DNA: TGTGCCAGCAGTTTATGGGGCGGGAGCAGCACAGATACGCAGTATTTT
J: TRBJ1-2; D: .; V: TRBV12-3/TRBV12-4; size: few; CDR3: CASRSGVANYGYTF; DNA: TGTGCCAGCAGGTCAGGGGTAGCTAACTATGGCTACACCTTC
J: TRBJ2-1; D: .; V: TRBV7-3; size: .; CDR3: CASSINAQLYNEQFF; DNA: TGTGCCAGCAGCATTAATGCACAGCTATACAATGAGCAGTTCTTC
J: TRBJ2-3; D: .; V: TRBV29-1; size: .; CDR3: CSVETVQGLYTDTQYF; DNA: TGCAGCGTTGAAACGGTGCAGGGGTTATACACAGATACGCAGTATTTT
J: TRBJ2-3; D: .; V: TRBV12-3/TRBV12-4; size: .; CDR3: CASSRTGQADTQYF; DNA: TGTGCCAGCAGTCGAACCGGGCAGGCAGATACGCAGTATTTT
J: TRBJ2-7; D: TRBD2; V: TRBV5-6; size: .; CDR3: CASSLAFGLAGSGGEQYF; DNA: TGTGCCAGCAGCTTGGCTTTCGGACTAGCGGGTTCGGGGGGCGAGCAGTACTTC
J: TRBJ2-1; D: .; V: TRBV11-2; size: .; CDR3: CASSLLPFPLGNEQFF; DNA: TGTGCCAGCAGCTTATTGCCCTTTCCCTTGGGGAATGAGCAGTTCTTC
J: TRBJ2-7; D: .; V: TRBV11-2; size: .; CDR3: CASSLGRAASYEQYF; DNA: TGTGCCAGCAGCTTGGGCAGGGCAGCCTCCTACGAGCAGTACTTC
J: TRBJ2-7; D: TRBD1; V: TRBV4-3; size: many; CDR3: CASSQEPQGSSYEQYF; DNA: TGCGCCAGCAGCCAAGAGCCACAGGGGTCATCCTACGAGCAGTACTTC
J: TRBJ2-3; D: .; V: TRBV20-1; size: .; CDR3: CSARDLMAVIDTQYF; DNA: TGCAGTGCTAGAGATCTCATGGCCGTAATAGATACGCAGTATTTT